This T cell receptor (beta chain) was profiled in a study of blood T cells in healthy people across ages. The wider study: Per two T cells, template switching captured roughly one barcoded beta molecule. Findings and limits, study-wide: Diversity was higher, and naive CD4+ cells more numerous, in long-lived donors than in aged donors.

This clonotype appeared once. Its antigen remains unidentified. Next came a second PCR, run for about 7 to 12 cycles, which used a sample-barcoded 5' primer along with a J-beta primer mix. A single record per CDR3 protein comes from TCRdb applying MiXCR to the 5' RACE reads. The sample includes 380,000 or so distinct CDR3 sequences, more than 45% of them seen just once. CDR1 and CDR2 from the germline V gene are SGHAT and FQDESV (reference sequence). This CDR3 contains 14 residues. Each sample used at least 6.5 million PBMCs. The J gene is TRBJ2-1, the V gene TRBV11-1; D may be TRBD2 (5 bases). The end of the DNA fits TRBJ2-7 better, so the J call may be wrong. Sequences were obtained from blood. This sequence was found in a man aged 60-69 years in good health. CDR3 nucleotides: TGTGCCACATCCACCTCCCGGGGTCGCTCCGAGCAGTACTTC. Amino acid sequence: CATSTSRGRSEQYF.